This T cell receptor (beta chain) comes out of a study of blood T cells in healthy people across ages. This clonotype came up a few times. As yet, its antigen is unknown. Combining a sample-barcoded 5' primer with a J-beta primer mix, a second PCR ran for about 6 to 11 cycles. One entry per CDR3 protein, called by TCRdb with MiXCR from the 5' RACE reads. The sample has hundreds of thousands of distinct CDR3 sequences; around 45% are singletons. The junction had 9 bases not matched to a gene; V was cut back by 5 bases and J by 5 bases. Germline V gene data show CDR1 as SGHTA and CDR2 as FQGNSA. The CDR3 sequence is 15 residues long. Study observations and caveats: In older individuals, TCR beta diversity per million T cells was lower, falling roughly linearly with age. Bulk PBMC profiling left naive and antigen-experienced comparisons inconclusive.

The V and J genes are TRBV7-2 and TRBJ2-1; 7 nucleotides match TRBD1. The sample taken for sequencing was blood. The sequence derives from a man between 60 and 75 years old in good health. The CDR3 DNA reads as TGTGCCAGCAGCCCACAGGGGCGGAAGGACAATGAGCAGTTCTTC. Translating gives CASSPQGRKDNEQFF.